This T cell receptor beta chain appears in the sequencing data of a study of cytotoxic CD8 clonotypes in ibrutinib-treated CLL. Background on the study: Median treatment time before response sampling was 12 months, range 6 to 36.

Approximately 2 micrograms of genomic DNA (from cryopreserved PBMCs) were used for TCR beta libraries. Using immunoSEQ multiplex PCR, the repertoire was profiled, and TCRdb retains in-frame clones only, with some absent. The repertoire includes fewer than 50,000 clones, roughly two thirds of them detected once, and approximately 12% sits in the top ten. The receptor was derived from a human donor with chronic lymphocytic leukemia. The sequences come from PBMCs, collected after 12 months of ibrutinib treatment.

CDR3 region: CATVKTETQYF. The CDR3 DNA reads as TGTGCCACCGTAAAGACAGAGACCCAGTACTTC. The rearrangement joins TRBV6-5 to TRBJ2-5, with D hard to call. The germline CDR1 and CDR2 sequences are MNHEY and SVGAGI. The CDR3 runs to 11 residues. With 10 bases removed from V and 4 bases from J, the gap between germline ends came to 10 bases.